This entry describes one T cell receptor (beta chain). Living in roughly 23 US areas, the participants were between 18 and 89 years of age. Libraries were prepared by immunoSEQ multiplex PCR; TCRdb keeps only in-frame clonotypes and omits some of them. There are about 320,000 clones in the sample; approximately 88% occur only once, and about 5% lies in the top ten. The data were taken from a study of blood T cell repertoires in COVID-19. About the study: Samples came from the United States, Italy and Spain, spanning acute and convalescent COVID-19. The cDNA or gDNA used as material had been derived from T cells, B-cell-depleted T cells, or PBMCs.

Germline V CDR1 and CDR2: LNHDA, SQIVND (reference sequence). The trim removed 3 bases at V and 6 bases at J, leaving 5 bases unmatched. This CDR3 is 15 amino acids long. The clonotype comes from a man aged 30 to 39 who had recovered from COVID-19. Sequencing was carried out using PBMCs or T cells enriched from blood (not recorded which). V gene TRBV19 combines with J gene TRBJ2-2, with TRBD1 matching over 9 bases. The CDR3 loop reads CASSIWDREAGELFF. Here the CDR3 DNA reads TGTGCCAGTAGTATCTGGGACAGGGAAGCCGGGGAGCTGTTTTTT.